These 31 T cell receptor beta chains originate from one sample sequenced in a study of T cell changes during pregnancy in multiple sclerosis. Data came from immunoSEQ multiplex PCR; TCRdb stores just in-frame clones and leaves some out. The data contain about 50,000 clones, roughly 92% of them singletons. The sequencing here drew on CD4+ T cells from peripheral blood mononuclear cells, taken after pregnancy. The receptors come from a female donor with multiple sclerosis, enrolled in a pregnancy study.

CDR3: CAIRDRDRGGANTEAFF. CDR3 bases: TGTGCCATTAGGGACCGGGACAGGGGGGGAGCGAACACTGAAGCTTTCTTT. The chain has TRBV15 and TRBJ1-1, with 11 bases identical to TRBD1. Germline lookup yields CDR1 LNHNV and CDR2 YYDKDF (reference sequence). J gave up 1 base and V 10 bases, and 14 bases lay outside the gene matches. The CDR3 contains 17 residues.

The chain joins TRBV27 to TRBJ1-1; 7 bases are shared with TRBD1. Germline V gene lookup returns CDR1 MNHEY and CDR2 SMNVEV (reference sequence). The CDR3 has 15 residues. V lost 5 bases and J lost 3; bases outside the gene matches: 9. The CDR3 here is CASSPRTGTDTEAFF. The CDR3 DNA reads as TGTGCCAGCAGTCCTCGGACAGGAACGGACACTGAAGCTTTCTTT.

The chain carries TRBV27 and TRBJ1-2; D gene unclear. Trimming cost V 3 bases and J 2 bases, with 7 bases left between them. CDR1 and CDR2 (germline): MNHEY, SMNVEV (reference sequence). This CDR3 is built from 13 residues. CDR3 coding DNA: TGTGCCAGCAGTTTTAGAGAGAACTATGGCTACACCTTC. Its translation is CASSFRENYGYTF.

The V and J genes are TRBV28 and TRBJ1-2, with 11 bases aligning to TRBD1. V shed 4 bases and J 8 bases; nucleotides not matched to a gene: 12. The germline gives CDR1 MDHEN, CDR2 SYDVKM. This CDR3 comprises 16 residues. The CDR3 protein is CASSSPPGQGEGGYTF. The CDR3 nucleotides read TGTGCCAGCAGTTCCCCTCCGGGACAGGGGGAGGGCGGCTACACCTTC.

J is TRBJ2-2 and V is TRBV30; maybe TRBD2 (6 bases). Germline CDR1 reads GTSNPN; CDR2 reads SVGIG (reference sequence). V lost 5 bases, J lost 0 bases, and 13 bases lay in between. The CDR3 is 15 amino acids. CDR3 sequence (DNA): TGTGCCTGGTCAACTAGCCCTTCGAACACCGGGGAGCTGTTTTTT. It is translated as CAWSTSPSNTGELFF.

This clone has just a few counts. Additional DNA sequences in this sample encode the identical CDR3. The rearrangement uses TRBV5-1 and TRBJ1-3; no definite D call. This CDR3 has 14 residues. Trimming removed 6 bases at V and 0 bases at J, with 10 bases between. In germline, CDR1 is SGHRS, CDR2 YFSETQ. CDR3 sequence: CASTSGSSGNTIYF. DNA of the CDR3: TGCGCCAGCACCTCAGGAAGCTCTGGAAACACCATATATTTT.

The chain recombines TRBV19 with TRBJ1-5; the match to TRBD1 covers 7 bases. Germline CDR1 and CDR2: LNHDA and SQIVND (reference sequence). The CDR3 totals 14 residues. V shed 5 bases and J 6 bases; nucleotides not matched to a gene: 7. DNA of the CDR3: TGTGCCAGTAGTGGCGACAGGGCTCGTCAGCCCCAGCATTTT. It codes for CASSGDRARQPQHF.

The chain joins TRBV7-2 to TRBJ2-2; 8 bases agree with TRBD2. V was clipped by 1 base and J by 1 base; unmatched bases: 5. This CDR3 is built from 17 residues. Germline V gives CDR1 SGHTA, CDR2 FQGNSA. CDR3 in DNA: TGTGCCAGCAGCTTAGGGGCTAGCGGGTGGAACACCGGGGAGCTGTTTTTT. Protein sequence: CASSLGASGWNTGELFF.

The rearrangement uses TRBV18 and TRBJ2-2, with D tentatively TRBD2 (5 bases). This CDR3 region has 15 residues. Per the germline V gene, CDR1 is KGHSH and CDR2 is LQKENI. V was clipped by 3 bases and J by 4 bases, with 12 bases between them. The CDR3, as DNA: TGTGCCAGCTCACCCGACGGGATAGGCACCGGGGAGCTGTTTTTT. Encoded protein: CASSPDGIGTGELFF.

This chain joins TRBV9 and TRBJ2-1; 7 bases are shared with TRBD1. The CDR3 has 16 amino acids. Germline CDR1 reads SGDLS; CDR2 reads YYNGEE. V trimming: 4 bases; J trimming: 1 base; junction bases outside the gene matches: 8. The CDR3 loop reads CASSLQGSKSYNEQFF. CDR3 nucleotides: TGTGCCAGCAGCCTACAGGGGAGCAAGTCCTACAATGAGCAGTTCTTC. The full variable domain, completed using reference TRBV9 and TRBJ2-1, is DSGVTQTPKHLITATGQRVTLRCSPRSGDLSVYWYQQSLDQGLQFLIQYYNGEERAKGNILERFSAQQFPDLHSELNLSSLELGDSALYFCASSLQGSKSYNEQFFGPGTRLTVL.

The rearrangement uses TRBV2 and TRBJ2-7, with TRBD1 as a possible D gene (6 bases). This CDR3 is 12 amino acids long. V was cut by 6 bases and J by 4 bases, with 10 bases left in between. Germline CDR1 is SNHLY and CDR2 is FYNNEI. The CDR3 region has the DNA TGTGCCAGCAGGGACAGCCGTTACGAGCAGTACTTC. Translated: CASRDSRYEQYF. Filled out from reference TRBV2 and TRBJ2-7, the complete variable domain reads EPEVTQTPSHQVTQMGQEVILRCVPISNHLYFYWYRQILGQKVEFLVSFYNNEISEKSEIFDDQFSVERPDGSNFTLKIRSTKLEDSAMYFCASRDSRYEQYFGPGTRLTVT.

The genes are TRBV4-2 and TRBJ1-1; 11 bases agree with TRBD1. CDR3 length: 15 amino acids. Germline values: CDR1 LGHNA, CDR2 YNFKEQ. With V trimmed by 3 bases and J by 5 bases, 5 bases remained unmatched. CDR3 loop: CASSQTGTGGTEAFF. CDR3 nucleotides: TGTGCCAGCAGCCAGACCGGGACAGGGGGGACTGAAGCTTTCTTT.

As DNA, the CDR3 is TGTGCCACCCTACACTCCGGGACTAGCATGCAGTTCTTC. Translated, it gives CATLHSGTSMQFF. The chain carries TRBV6-5 and TRBJ2-1; 9 bases agree with TRBD2. Germline CDR1 reads MNHEY; CDR2 reads SVGAGI. The CDR3 sequence is 13 residues long. The V gene end was trimmed by 10 bases and the J gene end by 12 bases; junction bases not matched to a gene: 13.

This clone was seen only a few times. The gene calls are TRBV2 and TRBJ1-1, with 7 bases that match TRBD1. The CDR3 contains 14 residues. Germline V gene sequence: CDR1 SNHLY, CDR2 FYNNEI. The junction had 6 bases not matched to a gene; V was cut back by 0 bases and J by 8 bases. The CDR3 sequence is CASSEALIQGEAFF. The DNA of the CDR3 is TGTGCCAGCAGTGAAGCTCTGATACAGGGGGAAGCTTTCTTT.

The chain employs TRBV6-6 and TRBJ2-3, with 11 bases lining up with TRBD2. V lost 5 bases and J lost 1; bases outside the gene matches: 5. Germline V gene lookup returns CDR1 MNHNY and CDR2 SVGAGI (reference sequence). CDR3 length: 16 amino acids. The CDR3 here is CASSQYSGRGTDTQYF. The CDR3 DNA follows: TGTGCCAGCAGTCAATATAGCGGGAGGGGCACAGATACGCAGTATTTT.

The V gene is TRBV5-1, the J gene TRBJ2-5; 7 bases fit TRBD1. This CDR3 spans 14 amino acids. V lost 0 bases, J lost 4 bases, and 3 bases stayed unmatched. Germline loops: CDR1 SGHRS, CDR2 YFSETQ. CDR3 in DNA: TGCGCCAGCAGCTTGGGCCACAGGGGAGAGACCCAGTACTTC. It specifies CASSLGHRGETQYF.

The chain is built from TRBV27 and TRBJ2-2, with 9 bases lining up with TRBD2. V gave up 7 bases and J gave up 2 bases; unmatched junction bases: 8. The germline gives CDR1 MNHEY, CDR2 SMNVEV (reference sequence). The CDR3 sequence is 16 residues long. This CDR3 reads CASTLASGINTGELFF. CDR3 nucleotides: TGTGCCAGCACCCTAGCTAGCGGGATTAACACCGGGGAGCTGTTTTTT.

The CDR3 spells CASKAGDFNEKLFF. Here the CDR3 DNA reads TGTGCCAGCAAGGCGGGAGACTTTAATGAAAAACTGTTTTTT. V is TRBV2 and J is TRBJ1-4; D unresolved. This CDR3 spans 14 amino acids. Germline V CDR1 and CDR2: SNHLY, FYNNEI. With 7 bases removed from V and 4 bases from J, the gap between germline ends came to 13 bases.

This chain joins TRBV7-9 and TRBJ2-5, with 7 bases aligning to TRBD1. The CDR3 is made up of 15 amino acids. J lost 3 bases, V lost 5 bases, and 9 bases had no gene match. The V gene's germline CDR1 is SEHNR and CDR2 FQNEAQ (reference sequence). Written as DNA, the CDR3 is TGTGCCAGCAGCCTACTGACAGGGACCGAAGAGACCCAGTACTTC. It translates to CASSLLTGTEETQYF.

This chain joins TRBV4-1 and TRBJ1-1; TRBD1 matches 9 bases. Per germline, CDR1 MGHRA and CDR2 YSYEKL. J was trimmed by 2 bases and V by 6 bases; bases with no gene match: 7. This CDR3 region has 15 residues. The CDR3 sequence: CASRVTGGYNTEAFF. As DNA, the CDR3 is TGCGCCAGCAGGGTTACAGGGGGCTACAACACTGAAGCTTTCTTT.

The chain links TRBV19 to TRBJ2-7; 9 bases agree with TRBD2. The CDR3 length is 13 residues. V gave up 6 bases and J gave up 5 bases; unmatched junction bases: 5. From germline, CDR1 is LNHDA and CDR2 SQIVND (reference sequence). For the CDR3, the DNA is TGTGCCAGTAGATCAGCGGGAGGTCACGAGCAGTACTTC. Amino acids: CASRSAGGHEQYF.

This clone came up once. This rearrangement joins TRBV28 to TRBJ2-7, with 7 bases fitting TRBD1. J was trimmed by 0 bases and V by 5 bases; bases with no gene match: 7. This CDR3 has 15 amino acids. The V gene's germline CDR1 is MDHEN and CDR2 SYDVKM. In DNA, the CDR3 is TGTGCCAGCAGTATAGGGGGACAGACCTCCTACGAGCAGTACTTC. It encodes CASSIGGQTSYEQYF.

V gene TRBV18 combines with J gene TRBJ2-3; 13 bases match TRBD2. The CDR3 contains 16 residues. CDR1 KGHSH and CDR2 LQKENI come from the germline V gene. V dropped 3 bases and J dropped 6; count of bases not matched to a gene: 6. The CDR3 DNA is TGTGCCAGCTCACCCCAACTAGCGGGAGGGAGCGATACGCAGTATTTT. This translates into CASSPQLAGGSDTQYF.

The V call is TRBV7-2, the J call TRBJ1-2; 11 positions agree with TRBD1. Germline CDR1 SGHTA, CDR2 FQGNSA. With 5 bases clipped from V and 5 bases from J, the junction kept 10 bases outside the gene matches. CDR3 length: 16 residues. CDR3 loop: CASSPRPDRGQYGYTF. CDR3 in DNA: TGTGCCAGCAGCCCTAGGCCGGACAGGGGGCAATATGGCTACACCTTC.

The chain carries TRBV7-8 and TRBJ2-4, with 7 bases lining up with TRBD1. The CDR3 covers 13 residues. Germline CDR1 is SGHVS and CDR2 is FQNEAQ. The trim removed 6 bases at V and 8 bases at J, leaving 7 bases unmatched. The DNA of the CDR3 is TGTGCCAGCAGTTCTGACAGGGAAGACATTCAGTACTTC. Its translation: CASSSDREDIQYF. The complete variable domain, with remaining parts taken from reference TRBV7-8 and TRBJ2-4, reads GAGVSQSPRYKVAKRGQDVALRCDPISGHVSLFWYQQALGQGPEFLTYFQNEAQLDKSGLPSDRFFAERPEGSVSTLKIQRTQQEDSAVYLCASSSDREDIQYFGAGTRLSVL.

The chain joins TRBV7-8 to TRBJ2-7; 7 bases align to TRBD2. The CDR3 extends over 17 amino acids. CDR1 and CDR2 from the germline V gene are SGHVS and FQNEAQ. V was pared by 0 bases and J by 0 bases, with 8 bases of the junction left unmatched. Here the CDR3 reads CASSLAILAVSSYEQYF. In DNA form, the CDR3 reads TGTGCCAGCAGCTTAGCGATCCTAGCGGTTAGCTCCTACGAGCAGTACTTC.

The chain is built from TRBV6-5 and TRBJ2-7; tentatively, D is TRBD2 (6 bases). CDR1 and CDR2 (germline): MNHEY, SVGAGI. This CDR3 spans 14 amino acids. Deletions cut 6 bases from V and 1 base from J, with 13 bases between. Written as DNA, the CDR3 is TGTGCCAGCAGAACCGGGACTGGGTCCTACGAGCAGTACTTC. It specifies CASRTGTGSYEQYF.

J is TRBJ2-5 and V is TRBV7-6; 8 bases match TRBD2. Germline V gives CDR1 SGHVS, CDR2 FNYEAQ. V trimming: 5 bases; J trimming: 1 base; junction bases outside the gene matches: 6. This CDR3 is 15 amino acids long. For the CDR3, the DNA is TGTGCCAGCAGCCCCTACAGCGGGAGCCAAGAGACCCAGTACTTC. The encoded protein is CASSPYSGSQETQYF.

The genes are TRBV9 and TRBJ2-5; D gene ambiguous. The CDR3 extends over 15 amino acids. Germline V CDR1 and CDR2: SGDLS, YYNGEE. V was cut by 5 bases and J by 4 bases, with 18 bases left in between. The CDR3 region is CASSDNPLPGETQYF. The CDR3 DNA sequence: TGTGCCAGCAGTGACAACCCCCTCCCCGGAGAGACCCAGTACTTC.

This rearrangement joins TRBV28 to TRBJ2-7; 11 bases agree with TRBD1. Germline loops: CDR1 MDHEN, CDR2 SYDVKM. The CDR3 sequence is 15 residues long. Trimming cost V 5 bases and J 3 bases; bases outside gene matches: 6. The CDR3 sequence is CASSTAGTGGYEQYF. The CDR3 DNA reads TGTGCCAGCAGTACAGCCGGGACAGGGGGCTACGAGCAGTACTTC. Complete variable domain (other parts from reference TRBV28 and TRBJ2-7): DVKVTQSSRYLVKRTGEKVFLECVQDMDHENMFWYRQDPGLGLRLIYFSYDVKMKEKGDIPEGYSVSREKKERFSLILESASTNQTSMYLCASSTAGTGGYEQYFGPGTRLTVT.

CDR3 region: CASSEGAAADTQYF. The CDR3 DNA reads TGTGCCAGCAGTGAAGGGGCAGCCGCAGATACGCAGTATTTT. The chain links TRBV6-1 to TRBJ2-3; D not certain. CDR1 MNHNS and CDR2 SASEGT come from the germline V gene. This CDR3 is built from 14 residues. Trimming left V 1 base short and J 4 bases short, with 9 bases between.